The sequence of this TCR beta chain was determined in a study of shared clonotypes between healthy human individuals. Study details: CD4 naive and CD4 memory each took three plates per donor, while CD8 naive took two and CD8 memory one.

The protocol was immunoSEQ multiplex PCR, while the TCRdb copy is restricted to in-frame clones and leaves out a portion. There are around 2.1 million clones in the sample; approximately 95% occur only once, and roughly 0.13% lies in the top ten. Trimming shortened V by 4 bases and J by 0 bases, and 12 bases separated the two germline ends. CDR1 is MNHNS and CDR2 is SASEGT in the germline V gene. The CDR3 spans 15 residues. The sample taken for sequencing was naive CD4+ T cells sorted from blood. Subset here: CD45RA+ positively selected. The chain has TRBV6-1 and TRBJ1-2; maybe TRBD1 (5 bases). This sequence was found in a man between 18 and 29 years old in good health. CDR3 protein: CASSAGRITNYGYTF. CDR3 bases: TGTGCCAGCAGTGCGGGACGGATCACTAACTATGGCTACACCTTC.